This T cell receptor (beta chain) was captured in a study of response to subunit inactivated influenza vaccine. In regard to this clonotype: Its antigen is unknown.

Findings and caveats of the study: New T cells are recruited in small numbers by each seasonal influenza vaccination, according to the authors' suggestion.

TCRdb redid the calling of the RT-PCR reads with MiXCR, one entry per CDR3 protein. Of under 850,000 distinct CDR3 sequences in the sample, around 20% were seen once. Trimming left V 2 bases short and J 5 bases short, with 12 bases between. CDR3 length: 13 amino acids. Germline V gives CDR1 DFQATT, CDR2 SNEGSKA (reference sequence). This receptor was identified in a man over 45 who received an inactivated influenza vaccine. The material sequenced was PBMCs from blood, taken about 5 days after vaccination. V usage is TRBV20-1 and J usage is TRBJ1-1; a possible D gene is TRBD1 (5 bases). CDR3 amino acids: CSARRSSGTEAFF. As DNA, the CDR3 is TGCAGTGCTAGAAGGTCCTCAGGGACTGAAGCTTTCTTT.